Shown below are 4 T cell receptor beta chains from a single sample sequenced in a study of human thymus T cells (dated by TCRdb to 2018 to 2020). Library preparation employed the immunoSEQ multiplex PCR assay. The clones in this table, taken by TCRdb from immuneACCESS, are in-frame only. Not every clone is retained; where verified, under half of the shortfall comes from an unresolved V gene, and the cause of the rest is unknown. Counted in this sample were some 57,000 clones; 94% of them appeared once. Of the sample, under 7% is held by the ten largest clones. Source material: blood. These TCRs come from a boy younger than two with a congenital heart defect but otherwise immunologically healthy.

V is TRBV28 and J is TRBJ2-1; D remains ambiguous. The CDR3 sequence is 15 residues long. V shed 8 bases and J shed 4 bases, with 18 bases lying between them. CDR1 and CDR2 (germline): MDHEN, SYDVKM. CDR3 sequence (DNA): TGTGCCAGCGGCTTCGAGCCTGGGCCGTACAATGAGCAGTTCTTC. This gives the protein CASGFEPGPYNEQFF. The full variable domain, with the rest looked up from reference TRBV28 and TRBJ2-1, is DVKVTQSSRYLVKRTGEKVFLECVQDMDHENMFWYRQDPGLGLRLIYFSYDVKMKEKGDIPEGYSVSREKKERFSLILESASTNQTSMYLCASGFEPGPYNEQFFGPGTRLTVL.

The V call is TRBV4-2, the J call TRBJ1-1, with D unresolved. Deletions cut 5 bases from V and 7 bases from J, with 17 bases between. The CDR3 runs 14 residues. Germline CDR1 LGHNA, CDR2 YNFKEQ. The DNA for the CDR3 is TGTGCCAGCAGCGCGGGCCCCGCTTCTGTTGAAGCTTTCTTT. It encodes CASSAGPASVEAFF.

J is TRBJ2-7 and V is TRBV2, with 14 bases that match TRBD2. V was pared by 9 bases and J by 6 bases, with 10 bases of the junction left unmatched. Per germline, CDR1 SNHLY and CDR2 FYNNEI. The CDR3 is made up of 15 amino acids. CDR3 sequence reads: CASGTSGSPAGEQYF. CDR3 coding DNA: TGTGCCAGTGGGACTAGCGGGAGTCCGGCGGGCGAGCAGTACTTC.

This clone showed up just once. This chain joins TRBV10-3 and TRBJ1-5; D perhaps matches TRBD1 (6 bases). This CDR3 is built from 15 residues. V lost 0 bases, J lost 5 bases, and 11 bases lay in between. The germline CDR1 and CDR2 sequences are ENHRY and SYGVKD. The chain's CDR3 is CAISESGGRHQPQHF. The CDR3, as DNA: TGTGCCATCAGTGAGTCGGGGGGGCGACATCAGCCCCAGCATTTT.